The 21 T cell receptor beta chains given below trace back to one sample, sequenced in a study of blood T cells in healthy people across ages. Primed by a sample-barcoded 5' primer and a J-beta primer mix, a second PCR proceeded for roughly 7 to 12 cycles. TCRdb reprocessed the 5' RACE reads with MiXCR, giving one entry per CDR3 protein. The sample records roughly 560,000 distinct CDR3 sequences, 24% being singletons. These sequences were also reported in another study, on T cells of mothers and their children.

Sequenced: blood. The receptor set was obtained from a boy younger than 18 in good health.

In its sample, this clonotype was seen a few times. The chain is built from TRBV2 and TRBJ2-1, with TRBD1 identical over 8 bases. The CDR3 runs 15 residues. V lost 6 bases and J lost 2; bases outside the gene matches: 6. Germline V gene lookup returns CDR1 SNHLY and CDR2 FYNNEI. The CDR3 loop reads CASRADRGAYNEQFF. CDR3 sequence (DNA): TGTGCCAGCAGAGCAGACAGGGGTGCCTACAATGAGCAGTTCTTC.

This sequence joins TRBV27 and TRBJ2-7, with unresolved D. Germline V gives CDR1 MNHEY, CDR2 SMNVEV (reference sequence). Trimming shortened V by 5 bases and J by 6 bases, and 14 bases separated the two germline ends. The CDR3 totals 13 residues. The CDR3 region has the DNA TGTGCCAGCAGTCCATCTTCGTGGGGCGAGCAGTACTTC. Its protein is CASSPSSWGEQYF.

The chain combines TRBV6-5 with TRBJ1-2; 8 bases fit TRBD1. This CDR3 contains 15 residues. Germline values: CDR1 MNHEY, CDR2 SVGAGI. V shed 3 bases, J shed 4 bases, and the junction held 7 bases outside the gene matches. The DNA for the CDR3 is TGTGCCAGCAGTTATGCCCTCGGACAGGGCTATGGCTACACCTTC. Protein: CASSYALGQGYGYTF.

The chain carries TRBV5-1 and TRBJ2-5, with a weak D call TRBD2 (5 bases). The V gene's germline CDR1 is SGHRS and CDR2 YFSETQ. Trimming took off 4 bases at V and 3 bases at J, with 13 bases between the two ends. The CDR3 contains 14 residues. CDR3 sequence: CASSPEGQKETQYF. In nucleotides, the CDR3 is TGCGCCAGCAGCCCAGAGGGCCAGAAAGAGACCCAGTACTTC.

CDR3 nucleotide sequence: TGCAGCGTTGAGGGACACAGGGACACAGATACGCAGTATTTT. This gives the protein CSVEGHRDTDTQYF. The chain has TRBV29-1 and TRBJ2-3; D may be TRBD1 (6 bases). The length of the CDR3 is 14 residues. In germline, CDR1 is SQVTM, CDR2 ANQGSEA. With 3 bases removed from V and 2 bases from J, the gap between germline ends came to 12 bases.

This clonotype was detected only a few times. The V gene is TRBV19, the J gene TRBJ2-3; no reliable D call. Per the germline V gene, CDR1 is LNHDA and CDR2 is SQIVND (reference sequence). V was shortened by 7 bases and J by 0 bases, with 8 bases between the two germline ends. The CDR3 runs 13 residues. As DNA, the CDR3 is TGTGCCAGTAATAGAGCTAGCACAGATACGCAGTATTTT. Encoded protein: CASNRASTDTQYF. Full variable domain (missing parts from reference TRBV19 and TRBJ2-3): DGGITQSPKYLFRKEGQNVTLSCEQNLNHDAMYWYRQDPGQGLRLIYYSQIVNDFQKGDIAEGYSVSREKKESFPLTVTSAQKNPTAFYLCASNRASTDTQYFGPGTRLTVL.

This chain links TRBV7-2 with TRBJ2-5; the match to TRBD1 covers 8 bases. The J call may be mistaken, given a closer DNA end match to TRBJ2-7. There are 14 residues in the CDR3. The germline gives CDR1 SGHTA, CDR2 FQGNSA. The CDR3 coding sequence is TGTGCCAGCAGCTTAACTGGACAGGGCGTCGAGCAGTACTTC. It translates to CASSLTGQGVEQYF.

Only a few counts were recorded for this clonotype. V and J are TRBV6-6 and TRBJ2-2; D is ambiguous. V was cut by 6 bases and J by 4 bases, with 12 bases left in between. The CDR3 has 14 residues. Germline CDR1 MNHNY, CDR2 SVGAGI (reference sequence). CDR3 region: CASSQSGSTGELFF. DNA of the CDR3: TGTGCCAGCAGCCAATCAGGATCCACCGGGGAGCTGTTTTTT.

The V call is TRBV6-6, the J call TRBJ1-6, with TRBD1 matching over 7 bases. CDR3 length: 15 amino acids. J gave up 7 bases and V 7 bases, and 10 bases lay outside the gene matches. Germline lookup yields CDR1 MNHNY and CDR2 SVGAGI (reference sequence). CDR3: CASTLTGLVNSPLHF. In DNA form, the CDR3 reads TGTGCCAGCACTCTGACAGGGCTTGTGAATTCACCCCTCCACTTT.

This clonotype has only a few counts. The chain recombines TRBV12-3 or TRBV12-4 with TRBJ2-7, with D perhaps matching TRBD1 (6 bases). V shed 7 bases and J shed 1 base, with 11 bases lying between them. The CDR3 runs to 13 residues. The CDR3 nucleotides are TGTGCCAGCACCCGGGACACTTCCTACGAGCAGTACTTC. This gives the protein CASTRDTSYEQYF.

As regards this clonotype: Since no conserved phenylalanine or tryptophan closes the CDR3, a read error is the likely cause. No DNA is shown, since the ends of the CDR3 on it are uncertain; the CDR3 is the one TCRdb lists. This chain's CDR3 is CASSPDRAQDGPVL. This chain connects TRBV7-9 to TRBJ2-5; the table names TRBD1, a call not compared with the DNA. The germline V gene has CDR1 SEHNR and CDR2 FQNEAQ (reference sequence). The CDR3 is 14 amino acids in total, end residues counted.

The chain couples TRBV4-2 to TRBJ2-3, with a weak D call TRBD1 (6 bases). CDR3 length: 14 residues. Trimming left V 3 bases short and J 4 bases short, with 11 bases between. The germline V gene encodes CDR1 LGHNA and CDR2 YNFKEQ. CDR3 protein: CASSQTGVSDTQYF. The CDR3 DNA follows: TGTGCCAGCAGCCAGACAGGAGTGTCAGATACGCAGTATTTT.

Here the CDR3 DNA reads TGCGCCAGCAGCTGGCCAGGTGCGGGGGGTTCCACAGATACGCAGTATTTT. Its translation: CASSWPGAGGSTDTQYF. The chain is built from TRBV5-1 and TRBJ2-3, with TRBD2 matching 8 bases. The CDR3 has 17 residues. After removal of 3 bases from V and 2 bases from J, the junction contained 11 bases not matched to a gene. In germline, CDR1 is SGHRS, CDR2 YFSETQ.

V and J are TRBV28 and TRBJ2-7, with TRBD1 matching over 7 bases. The J call may be faulty, since TRBJ2-5 better matches the DNA end. The CDR3 has 14 residues. Germline CDR1 reads MDHEN; CDR2 reads SYDVKM. The CDR3: CASSFGGQAQTQYF. For the CDR3, the DNA is TGTGCCAGCAGTTTCGGTGGACAGGCACAGACCCAGTACTTC.

This clonotype was seen many times. The V and J genes are TRBV9 and TRBJ2-1, with 11 bases lining up with TRBD2. CDR1 is SGDLS and CDR2 is YYNGEE in the germline V gene. The CDR3 spans 15 residues. Unmatched junction bases numbered 2, after V lost 3 bases and J lost 3 bases. The chain's CDR3 is CASSAGTSGYNEQFF. Here the CDR3 DNA reads TGTGCCAGCAGCGCCGGGACTAGCGGCTACAATGAGCAGTTCTTC.

This clonotype was seen a few times. The chain carries TRBV20-1 and TRBJ2-5, with D possibly being TRBD1 (6 bases). The CDR3 is 13 residues long. Germline CDR1 is DFQATT and CDR2 is SNEGSKA (reference sequence). Trimming pared 5 bases from V and 4 bases from J, leaving 14 bases between. This CDR3 is CSAVQGIRETQYF. In DNA, the CDR3 is TGCAGTGCTGTACAGGGTATCAGAGAGACCCAGTACTTC.

At least ten counts were recorded for this clonotype. This chain links TRBV2 with TRBJ2-4; weak D call: TRBD1 (6 bases). Between the trimmed V and J ends, which lost 11 bases and 0 bases, there was a span of 14 bases. The CDR3 is 14 amino acids. Germline V CDR1 and CDR2: SNHLY, FYNNEI. CDR3 sequence (DNA): TGTGCCGGAGGACAGAGTGGAGCCAAAAACATTCAGTACTTC. Protein product: CAGGQSGAKNIQYF.

This clonotype was found a few times. At one end, the junction sequence differs from germline, possibly due to a read error. This rearrangement joins TRBV5-1 to TRBJ1-1; tentatively, D is TRBD1 (5 bases). Germline V lookup: CDR1 SGHRS, CDR2 YFSETQ. This CDR3 region has 16 residues. This chain's CDR3 is CASSQPLGGINTEAFF. Here the CDR3 DNA reads TGCGCCAGCAGCCAGCCCCTCGGGGGAATTAACACCGAAGCTTTCTTT.

The rearrangement links TRBV12-3 or TRBV12-4 to TRBJ1-5, with 7 bases lining up with TRBD1. This CDR3 contains 13 residues. Trimming removed 1 base from V and 9 bases from J; junction bases left unmatched: 3. CDR3 nucleotide sequence: TGTGCCAGCAGTTTAGGGCAGGGGGTGCCCCAGCATTTT. This encodes CASSLGQGVPQHF.

This sequence joins TRBV13 and TRBJ2-5, with D maybe TRBD1 (6 bases). The CDR3 has 14 amino acids. The ends were cut back, 5 bases at V and 3 bases at J, with 13 bases in the middle. Germline lookup yields CDR1 PRHDT and CDR2 FYEKMQ (reference sequence). The CDR3 DNA sequence: TGTGCCAGCAGCCCCTACAGGGTTGAAGAGACCCAGTACTTC. This codes for CASSPYRVEETQYF. Full variable domain (remainder filled in from reference TRBV13 and TRBJ2-5): AAGVIQSPRHLIKEKRETATLKCYPIPRHDTVYWYQQGPGQDPQFLISFYEKMQSDKGSIPDRFSAQQFSDYHSELNMSSLELGDSALYFCASSPYRVEETQYFGPGTRLLVL.

V and J are TRBV5-1 and TRBJ1-5, with D possibly TRBD1 on 5 matching bases. CDR3 length: 15 amino acids. With 4 bases removed from V and 5 bases from J, the gap between germline ends came to 16 bases. Looked up from germline, CDR1 is SGHRS and CDR2 is YFSETQ. CDR3 amino acids: CASSLGAQGDQPQHF. CDR3 bases: TGCGCCAGCAGCCTTGGGGCACAAGGGGATCAGCCCCAGCATTTT.